The TCR beta chain under discussion was sequenced for a study of cytomegalovirus exposure and HLA in healthy donors. With respect to this clone: Its target is unknown.

The PCR made use of 60 Vbeta and 13 Jbeta primers. Data came from immunoSEQ multiplex PCR; TCRdb stores just in-frame clones and leaves some out. This table has 150,000 to 180,000 clones, approximately 80% appearing once. The study's findings and limits: The Asian-associated ancestry cluster reportedly had fewer N-insertions than the approximately 670-donor mean in a later analysis. The authors later linked a missense DCLRE1C variant to TCR beta V- and J-gene trimming. A later analysis found TCR association rates differed by HLA locus, highest for DRB1 and lowest for HLA-C. CMV serostatus was the only immune exposure information that was available.

The specimen sequenced was PBMCs. The clonotype originates from a woman between 40 and 55 years old in good health and CMV-seronegative.

The CDR3 region is CASGLDDRYNEQFF. In DNA, the CDR3 is TGTGCTAGTGGTTTAGATGACAGGTACAATGAGCAGTTCTTC. The chain combines TRBV12-5 with TRBJ2-1, with D tentatively TRBD1 (6 bases). The germline V and J ends were trimmed by 3 bases and 4 bases, with 10 bases remaining between them. The CDR3 runs 14 residues. CDR1 is LGHNT, CDR2 FRNRAP, per germline.